This TCR beta chain is from a study of T cells in localized non-small cell lung cancer. This clone showed up just a few times. No antigen is known for it. Additional DNA sequences in this sample encode the identical CDR3. Study outcomes and limitations: The greatest T cell clonality was found in uninvolved adjacent lung (higher than in tumor). One tumor region alone was sequenced, and heterogeneity therefore remains possible. Adjacent lung tissue had a median roughly 62 of the top 100 clones found in the tumor.

Profiled with immunoSEQ multiplex PCR; TCRdb holds only in-frame clones, not every one. The repertoire holds 2,000 to 3,000 clones, with about 30% as singletons. Trimming stripped 0 bases from V and 7 bases from J, with 13 bases between. The CDR3 runs 15 residues. The V gene's germline CDR1 is SGDLS and CDR2 YYNGEE. The sequence derives from a female donor over 55 with stage II squamous cell lung carcinoma. The sample consisted of lung tumor tissue, taken before any cancer treatment. The J gene is TRBJ1-4, the V gene TRBV9, with D maybe TRBD1 (6 bases). CDR3: CASSVVGARGEKLFF. The CDR3 DNA follows: TGTGCCAGCAGCGTAGTGGGGGCCCGGGGTGAAAAACTGTTTTTT.